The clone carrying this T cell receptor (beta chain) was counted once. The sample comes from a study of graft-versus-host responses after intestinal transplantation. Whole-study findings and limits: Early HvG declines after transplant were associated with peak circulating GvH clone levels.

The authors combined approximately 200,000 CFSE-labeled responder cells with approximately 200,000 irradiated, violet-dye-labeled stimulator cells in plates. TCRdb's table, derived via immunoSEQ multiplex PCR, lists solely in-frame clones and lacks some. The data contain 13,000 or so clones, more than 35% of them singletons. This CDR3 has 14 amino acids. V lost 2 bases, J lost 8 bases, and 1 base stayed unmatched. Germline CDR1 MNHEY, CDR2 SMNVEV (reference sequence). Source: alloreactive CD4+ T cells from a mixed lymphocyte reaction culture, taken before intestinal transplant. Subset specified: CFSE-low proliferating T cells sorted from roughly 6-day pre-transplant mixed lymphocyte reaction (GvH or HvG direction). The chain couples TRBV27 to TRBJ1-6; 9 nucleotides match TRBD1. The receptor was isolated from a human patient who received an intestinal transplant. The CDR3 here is CASSLDRGDSPLHF. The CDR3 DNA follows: TGTGCCAGCAGTTTAGACAGGGGGGATTCACCCCTCCACTTT.